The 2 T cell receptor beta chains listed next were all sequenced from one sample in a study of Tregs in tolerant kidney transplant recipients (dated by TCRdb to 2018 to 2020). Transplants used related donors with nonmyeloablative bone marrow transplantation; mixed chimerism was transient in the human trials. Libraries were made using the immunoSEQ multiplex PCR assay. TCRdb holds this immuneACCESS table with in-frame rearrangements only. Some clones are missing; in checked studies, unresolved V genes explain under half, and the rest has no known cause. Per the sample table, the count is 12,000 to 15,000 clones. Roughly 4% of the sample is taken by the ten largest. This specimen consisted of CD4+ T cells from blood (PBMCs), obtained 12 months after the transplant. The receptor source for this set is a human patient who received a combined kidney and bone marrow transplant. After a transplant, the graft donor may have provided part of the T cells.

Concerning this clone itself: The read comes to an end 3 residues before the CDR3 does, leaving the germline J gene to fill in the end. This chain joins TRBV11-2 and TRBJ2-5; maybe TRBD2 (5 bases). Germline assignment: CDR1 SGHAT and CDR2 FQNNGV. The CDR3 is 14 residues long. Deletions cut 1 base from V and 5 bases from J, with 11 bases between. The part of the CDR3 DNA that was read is TGTGCCAGCAGCTTAGTACCCCGCGGGGAGACC. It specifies CASSLVPRGET. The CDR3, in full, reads CASSLVPRGETQYF.

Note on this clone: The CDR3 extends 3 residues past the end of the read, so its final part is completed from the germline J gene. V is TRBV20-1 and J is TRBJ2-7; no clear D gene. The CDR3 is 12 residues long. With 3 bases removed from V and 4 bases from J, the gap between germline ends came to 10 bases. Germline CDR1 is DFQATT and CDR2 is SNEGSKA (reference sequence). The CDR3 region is CSASLSSYEQYF. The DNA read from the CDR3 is TGCAGTGCTAGTTTGTCTTCTTACGAG.